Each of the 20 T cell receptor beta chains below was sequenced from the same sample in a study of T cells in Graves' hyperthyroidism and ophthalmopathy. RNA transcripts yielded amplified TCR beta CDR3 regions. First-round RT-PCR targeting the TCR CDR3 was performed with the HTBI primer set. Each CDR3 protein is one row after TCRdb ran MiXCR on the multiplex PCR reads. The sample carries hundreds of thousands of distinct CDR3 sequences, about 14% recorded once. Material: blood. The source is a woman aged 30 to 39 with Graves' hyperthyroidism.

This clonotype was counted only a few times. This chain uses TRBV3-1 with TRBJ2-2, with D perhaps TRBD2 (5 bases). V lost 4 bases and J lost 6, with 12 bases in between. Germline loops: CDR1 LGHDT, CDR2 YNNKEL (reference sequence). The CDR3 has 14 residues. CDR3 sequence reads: CASSPTRDSGELFF. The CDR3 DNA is TGTGCCAGCAGCCCTACTAGGGATTCCGGGGAGCTGTTTTTT.

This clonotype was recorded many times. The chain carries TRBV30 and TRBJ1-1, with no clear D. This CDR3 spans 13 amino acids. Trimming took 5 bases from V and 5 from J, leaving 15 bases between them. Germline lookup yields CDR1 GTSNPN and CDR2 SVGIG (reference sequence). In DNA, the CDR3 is TGTGCCTGGGGACTGGGTCGAGAAACTGAAGCTTTCTTT. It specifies CAWGLGRETEAFF. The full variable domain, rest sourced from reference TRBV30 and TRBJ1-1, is SQTIHQWPATLVQPVGSPLSLECTVEGTSNPNLYWYRQAAGRGLQLLFYSVGIGQISSEVPQNLSASRPQDRQFILSSKKLLLSDSGFYLCAWGLGRETEAFFGQGTRLTVV.

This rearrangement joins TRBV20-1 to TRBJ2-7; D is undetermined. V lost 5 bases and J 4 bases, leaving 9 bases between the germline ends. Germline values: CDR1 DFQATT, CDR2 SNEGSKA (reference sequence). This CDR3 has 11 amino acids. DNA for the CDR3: TGCAGTGCTCAAGACGGATACGAGCAGTACTTC. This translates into CSAQDGYEQYF.

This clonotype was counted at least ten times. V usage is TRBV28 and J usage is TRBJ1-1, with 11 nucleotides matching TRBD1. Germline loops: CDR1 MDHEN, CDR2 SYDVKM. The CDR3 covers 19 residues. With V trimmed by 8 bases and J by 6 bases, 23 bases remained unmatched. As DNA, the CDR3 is TGTGCCAGCGACGGGCGGGACAGGGGGGAATGGGTAGAGAATCCTGAAGCTTTCTTT. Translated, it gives CASDGRDRGEWVENPEAFF.

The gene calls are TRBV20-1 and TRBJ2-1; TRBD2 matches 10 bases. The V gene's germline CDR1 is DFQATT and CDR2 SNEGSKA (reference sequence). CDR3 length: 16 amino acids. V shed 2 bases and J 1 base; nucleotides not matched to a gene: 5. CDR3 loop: CSARSSGRPSYNEQFF. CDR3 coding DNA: TGCAGTGCTAGAAGTAGCGGGAGGCCTTCCTACAATGAGCAGTTCTTC.

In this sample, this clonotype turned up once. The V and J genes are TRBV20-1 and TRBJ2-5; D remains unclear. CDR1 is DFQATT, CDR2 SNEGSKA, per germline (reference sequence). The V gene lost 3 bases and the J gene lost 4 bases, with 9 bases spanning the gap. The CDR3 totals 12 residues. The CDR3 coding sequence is TGCAGTGCTAGTACCCCTTCAGAGACCCAGTACTTC. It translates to CSASTPSETQYF.

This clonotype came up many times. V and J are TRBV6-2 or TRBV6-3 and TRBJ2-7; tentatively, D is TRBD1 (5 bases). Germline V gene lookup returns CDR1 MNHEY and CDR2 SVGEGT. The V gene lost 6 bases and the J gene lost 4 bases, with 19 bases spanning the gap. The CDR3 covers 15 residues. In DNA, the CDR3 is TGTGCCAGCAGCTCGACGAGGCAGGGATGGTACGAGCAGTACTTC. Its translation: CASSSTRQGWYEQYF.

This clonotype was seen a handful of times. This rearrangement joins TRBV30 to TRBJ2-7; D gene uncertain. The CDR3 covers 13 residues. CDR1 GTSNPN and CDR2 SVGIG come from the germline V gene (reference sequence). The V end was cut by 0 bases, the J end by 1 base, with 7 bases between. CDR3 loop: CAWSVGRSYEQYF. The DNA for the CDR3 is TGTGCCTGGAGTGTGGGTCGGTCCTACGAGCAGTACTTC.

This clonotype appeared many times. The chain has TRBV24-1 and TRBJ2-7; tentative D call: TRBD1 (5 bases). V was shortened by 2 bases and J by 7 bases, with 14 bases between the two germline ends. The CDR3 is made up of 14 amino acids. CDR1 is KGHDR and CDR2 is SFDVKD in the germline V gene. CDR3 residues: CATSDSRRAREQYF. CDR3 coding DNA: TGTGCCACCAGTGATTCTCGCAGGGCCCGTGAGCAGTACTTC.

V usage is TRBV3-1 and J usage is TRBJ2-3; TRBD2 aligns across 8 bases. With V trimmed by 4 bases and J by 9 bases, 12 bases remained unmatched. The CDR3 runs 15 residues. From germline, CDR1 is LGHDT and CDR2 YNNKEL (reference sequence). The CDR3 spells CASSLSGTRPETQYF. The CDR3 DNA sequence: TGTGCCAGCAGCCTTAGCGGGACCCGCCCTGAGACGCAGTATTTT.

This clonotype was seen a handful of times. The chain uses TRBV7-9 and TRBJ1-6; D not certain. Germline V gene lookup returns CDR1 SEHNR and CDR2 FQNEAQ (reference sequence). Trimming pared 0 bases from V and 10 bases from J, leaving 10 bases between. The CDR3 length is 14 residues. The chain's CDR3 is CASSLAVLGSPLHF. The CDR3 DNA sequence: TGTGCCAGCAGCTTAGCGGTTTTGGGATCACCCCTCCACTTT. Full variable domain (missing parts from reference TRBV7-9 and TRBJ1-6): DTGVSQNPRHKITKRGQNVTFRCDPISEHNRLYWYRQTLGQGPEFLTYFQNEAQLEKSRLLSDRFSAERPKGSFSTLEIQRTEQGDSAMYLCASSLAVLGSPLHFGNGTRLTVT.

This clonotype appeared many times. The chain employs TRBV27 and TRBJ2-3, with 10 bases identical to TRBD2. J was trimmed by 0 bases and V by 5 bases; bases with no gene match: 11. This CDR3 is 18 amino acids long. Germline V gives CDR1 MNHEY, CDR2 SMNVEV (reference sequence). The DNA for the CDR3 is TGTGCCAGCAGTCCCAGACTAGCGGGTTCTGTTAGCACAGATACGCAGTATTTT. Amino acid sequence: CASSPRLAGSVSTDTQYF.

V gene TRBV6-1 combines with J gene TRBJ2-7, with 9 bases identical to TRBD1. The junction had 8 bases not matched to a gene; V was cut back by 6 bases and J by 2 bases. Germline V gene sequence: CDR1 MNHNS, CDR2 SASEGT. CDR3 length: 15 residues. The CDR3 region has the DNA TGTGCCAGCAGACTGAGGGGGACAGGGACCTACGAGCAGTACTTC. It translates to CASRLRGTGTYEQYF.

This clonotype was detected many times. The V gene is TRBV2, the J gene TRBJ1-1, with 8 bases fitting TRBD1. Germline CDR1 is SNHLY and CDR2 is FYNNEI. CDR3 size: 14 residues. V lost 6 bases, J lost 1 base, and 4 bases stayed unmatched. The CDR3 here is CASRDRVGNTEAFF. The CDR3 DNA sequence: TGTGCCAGCAGGGACAGGGTCGGGAACACTGAAGCTTTCTTT.

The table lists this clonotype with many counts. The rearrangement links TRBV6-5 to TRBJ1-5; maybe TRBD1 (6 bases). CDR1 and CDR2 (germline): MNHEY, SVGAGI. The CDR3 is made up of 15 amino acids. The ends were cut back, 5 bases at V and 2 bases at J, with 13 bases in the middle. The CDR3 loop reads CASSNLGAGNQPQHF. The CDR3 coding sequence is TGTGCCAGCAGTAACTTGGGGGCCGGCAATCAGCCCCAGCATTTT.

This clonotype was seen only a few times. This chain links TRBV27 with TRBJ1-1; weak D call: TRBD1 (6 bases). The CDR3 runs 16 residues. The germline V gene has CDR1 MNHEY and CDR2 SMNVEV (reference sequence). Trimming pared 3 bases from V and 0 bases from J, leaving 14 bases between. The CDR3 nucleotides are TGTGCCAGCAGTTTGTCCCTGACAGGCCTGAACACTGAAGCTTTCTTT. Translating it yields CASSLSLTGLNTEAFF.

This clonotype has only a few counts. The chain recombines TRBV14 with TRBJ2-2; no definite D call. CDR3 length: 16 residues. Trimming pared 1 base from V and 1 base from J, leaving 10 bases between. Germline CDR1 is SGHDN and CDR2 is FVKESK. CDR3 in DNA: TGTGCCAGCAGCCAAGCCAGGAGTGAGAACACCGGGGAGCTGTTTTTT. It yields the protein CASSQARSENTGELFF.

CDR3 protein: CASSQAPGADQPQHF. Here the CDR3 DNA reads TGTGCCAGCAGCCAAGCCCCGGGGGCGGATCAGCCCCAGCATTTT. The rearrangement joins TRBV3-1 to TRBJ1-5; possibly TRBD1 for D (6 bases). Germline lookup yields CDR1 LGHDT and CDR2 YNNKEL (reference sequence). The V end was cut by 1 base, the J end by 5 bases, with 12 bases between. This CDR3 has 15 residues.

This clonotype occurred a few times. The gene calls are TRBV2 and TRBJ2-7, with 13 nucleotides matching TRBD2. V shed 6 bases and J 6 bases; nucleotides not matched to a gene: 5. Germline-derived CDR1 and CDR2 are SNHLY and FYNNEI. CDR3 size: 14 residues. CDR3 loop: CASRRTSGRVEQYF. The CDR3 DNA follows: TGTGCCAGCAGAAGGACTAGCGGGAGAGTCGAGCAGTACTTC.

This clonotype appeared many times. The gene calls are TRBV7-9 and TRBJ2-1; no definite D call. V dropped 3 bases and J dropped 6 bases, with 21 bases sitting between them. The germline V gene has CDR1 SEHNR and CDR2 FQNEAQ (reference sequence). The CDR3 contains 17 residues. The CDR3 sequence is CASSFPPPGFGFNEQFF. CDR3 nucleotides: TGTGCCAGCAGCTTCCCCCCACCCGGGTTTGGGTTCAATGAGCAGTTCTTC.